The present T cell receptor beta chain was sequenced within a study of CD8+ T cells in alopecia areata. Study in general: Percent of scalp involved defined treated patients' severity scores. General study points: Throughout tofacitinib, many expanded lesional clones continued to persist in scalp and blood.

Reverse transcribed after extraction, RNA yielded cDNA as the sequencing template. The table came from immunoSEQ multiplex PCR; TCRdb's copy has only in-frame clones and leaves some out. The sample shows roughly 210,000 clones, approximately 45% of them seen only once. This clone was counted a few times. Its target is unknown. Indicated treatment: oral pan-JAK inhibitor, 5-10 mg twice daily. Sequencing used CD4+ T cells sorted from blood, obtained at approximately week 36, from a patient treated with tofacitinib. The TCR originated in a human donor with alopecia areata.

The CDR3 DNA reads TGTGCCAGCAGGCGCCTTAGACCTGAAGCTTTCTTT. Amino acids: CASRRLRPEAFF. The chain has TRBV2 and TRBJ1-1; D not certain. Looked up from germline, CDR1 is SNHLY and CDR2 is FYNNEI. With 6 bases removed from V and 6 bases from J, the gap between germline ends came to 11 bases. This CDR3 has 12 amino acids. Drawing the rest from reference TRBV2 and TRBJ1-1, the complete variable domain is EPEVTQTPSHQVTQMGQEVILRCVPISNHLYFYWYRQILGQKVEFLVSFYNNEISEKSEIFDDQFSVERPDGSNFTLKIRSTKLEDSAMYFCASRRLRPEAFFGQGTRLTVV.